The next 26 T cell receptor beta chains were all read from a single sample in a study of blood T cell repertoires in COVID-19 (dated by TCRdb to about 2020). Libraries were constructed by the immunoSEQ multiplex PCR assay. The clones in this table, taken by TCRdb from immuneACCESS, are in-frame only. Not every clone is retained; where verified, under half of the shortfall comes from an unresolved V gene, and the cause of the rest is unknown. Recorded for this sample are around 220,000 clones; about 91% of them occurred a single time. 14% to 15% of the sample is taken by the ten largest. What was sequenced was PBMCs or T cells enriched from blood (not recorded which). These receptor sequences come from a woman between 45 and 60 years old with acute COVID-19.

The table lists this clone with a few counts. The rearrangement uses TRBV28 and TRBJ1-1, with a weak D call TRBD1 (5 bases). Per the germline V gene, CDR1 is MDHEN and CDR2 is SYDVKM. This CDR3 is built from 16 residues. V was cut by 5 bases and J by 1 base, with 17 bases left in between. The chain's CDR3 is CASSKVLMTANTEAFF. The CDR3 bases are TGTGCCAGCAGTAAAGTCCTTATGACAGCGAACACTGAAGCTTTCTTT.

The gene calls are TRBV7-2 and TRBJ2-1; TRBD2 aligns across 15 bases. Germline V lookup: CDR1 SGHTA, CDR2 FQGNSA. Unmatched junction bases numbered 5, after V lost 5 bases and J lost 0 bases. This CDR3 comprises 18 residues. The CDR3 loop reads CASSAGLAGGHSYNEQFF. The CDR3 nucleotides read TGTGCCAGCAGCGCCGGACTAGCGGGAGGGCACTCCTACAATGAGCAGTTCTTC.

This chain uses TRBV29-1 with TRBJ2-6; weak D call: TRBD1 (6 bases). The V and J ends lost 4 bases and 3 bases respectively, with 10 bases between them. Germline values: CDR1 SQVTM, CDR2 ANQGSEA. This CDR3 is built from 14 residues. In nucleotides, the CDR3 is TGCAGCGTTGGGGGGCCCCTTGGGGCCAACGTCCTGACTTTC. Protein: CSVGGPLGANVLTF.

The chain carries TRBV15 and TRBJ2-7; 10 bases align to TRBD2. The germline V gene has CDR1 LNHNV and CDR2 YYDKDF (reference sequence). The junction had 14 bases not matched to a gene; V was cut back by 5 bases and J by 4 bases. CDR3 length equals 17 residues. The CDR3 DNA follows: TGTGCCACCAGCCTTAGCAGGACTAGCGGTTGGAGATACGAGCAGTACTTC. This translates into CATSLSRTSGWRYEQYF. Drawing the rest from reference TRBV15 and TRBJ2-7, the complete variable domain is DAMVIQNPRYQVTQFGKPVTLSCSQTLNHNVMYWYQQKSSQAPKLLFHYYDKDFNNEADTPDNFQSRRPNTSFCFLDIRSPGLGDTAMYLCATSLSRTSGWRYEQYFGPGTRLTVT.

Concerning this clone itself: Relative to the germline gene, one junction end is altered; a read error may explain this. V and J are TRBV5-5 and TRBJ2-3, with 11 bases identical to TRBD2. This CDR3 comprises 11 residues. CDR1 and CDR2 (germline): SGHKS, YYEKEE (reference sequence). CDR3 DNA: TGTGCCAGCAGCCTACTAGCGGGAGAGGATTTT. Amino acid sequence: CASSLLAGEDF.

This clone was found once. V and J are TRBV7-2 and TRBJ2-3; 7 nucleotides agree with TRBD2. CDR1 is SGHTA, CDR2 FQGNSA, per germline. This CDR3 spans 18 amino acids. The junction had 14 bases not matched to a gene; V was cut back by 5 bases and J by 0 bases. CDR3 sequence reads: CASSAQRLAVASTDTQYF. The CDR3 coding sequence is TGTGCCAGCAGCGCCCAAAGGCTAGCGGTAGCTAGCACAGATACGCAGTATTTT.

This clone was counted a few times. The CDR3 nucleotides read TGTGCCAGCAGTTTAACACATAATCAGCCCCAGCATTTT. Translated, it gives CASSLTHNQPQHF. This chain links TRBV12-3 or TRBV12-4 with TRBJ1-5; D is ambiguous. With 2 bases removed from V and 4 bases from J, the gap between germline ends came to 6 bases. The CDR3 totals 13 residues.

CDR3 coding DNA: TGTGCCATCAGTAGAATAGCGGACACCGGGGAGCTGTTTTTT. It codes for CAISRIADTGELFF. The rearrangement uses TRBV10-3 and TRBJ2-2; D possibly corresponds to TRBD2 (6 bases). Looked up from germline, CDR1 is ENHRY and CDR2 is SYGVKD. Trimming pared 5 bases from V and 3 bases from J, leaving 10 bases between. This CDR3 is 14 amino acids long.

The CDR3 region is CASSPRSLEAETQYF. The CDR3, as DNA: TGTGCCAGCAGCCCCCGGAGTCTAGAGGCGGAGACCCAGTACTTC. The chain uses TRBV3-1 (or the pseudogene TRBV3-2) and TRBJ2-5; D is ambiguous. The CDR3 totals 15 residues. Trimming removed 4 bases at V and 5 bases at J, with 17 bases between. The germline CDR1 and CDR2 sequences are LGHDT and YNNKEL (reference sequence).

The chain employs TRBV5-4 and TRBJ2-3; the D gene is possibly TRBD2 (6 bases). The CDR3 has 15 residues. V lost 4 bases, J lost 2 bases, and 14 bases lay in between. CDR1 is SGHNT, CDR2 YYREEE, per germline (reference sequence). This chain's CDR3 is CASSSSGIYTDTQYF. The CDR3 DNA follows: TGTGCCAGCAGCAGTAGCGGAATATACACAGATACGCAGTATTTT.

The chain joins TRBV28 to TRBJ1-2; D is possibly TRBD1 (5 bases). Trimming pared 3 bases from V and 2 bases from J, leaving 16 bases between. Germline assignment: CDR1 MDHEN and CDR2 SYDVKM. This CDR3 is 16 amino acids long. The CDR3 DNA is TGTGCCAGCAGTTTGGGGCGTTGGACTATGAACTATGGCTACACCTTC. Amino acid sequence: CASSLGRWTMNYGYTF.

As DNA, the CDR3 is TGTGCCAGCAGCGGAAGACTAGCGCGGGAGCAGTACTTC. Encoded protein: CASSGRLAREQYF. V gene TRBV9 combines with J gene TRBJ2-7; 8 nucleotides agree with TRBD2. The CDR3 runs 13 residues. The ends lost 3 bases at V and 7 bases at J; junction bases unmatched: 6. Germline V CDR1 and CDR2: SGDLS, YYNGEE.

V usage is TRBV4-2 and J usage is TRBJ2-3; the match to TRBD1 covers 12 bases. V lost 4 bases, J lost 6 bases, and 5 bases stayed unmatched. Germline values: CDR1 LGHNA, CDR2 YNFKEQ. The CDR3 covers 15 residues. This CDR3 is CASSPGTGGADTQYF. Here the CDR3 DNA reads TGTGCCAGCAGCCCAGGGACAGGGGGCGCCGATACGCAGTATTTT.

The J gene is TRBJ1-6, the V gene TRBV2; the match to TRBD1 covers 12 bases. Trimming removed 0 bases from V and 0 bases from J; junction bases left unmatched: 0. Per the germline V gene, CDR1 is SNHLY and CDR2 is FYNNEI. The CDR3 has 18 amino acids. CDR3 protein: CASSEAGQGASYNSPLHF. CDR3 nucleotides: TGTGCCAGCAGTGAAGCGGGACAGGGGGCCTCCTATAATTCACCCCTCCACTTT. Looking up the rest from reference TRBV2 and TRBJ1-6 gives the full variable domain: EPEVTQTPSHQVTQMGQEVILRCVPISNHLYFYWYRQILGQKVEFLVSFYNNEISEKSEIFDDQFSVERPDGSNFTLKIRSTKLEDSAMYFCASSEAGQGASYNSPLHFGNGTRLTVT.

This chain joins TRBV9 and TRBJ2-7, with TRBD1 matching over 9 bases. The CDR3 totals 16 residues. The junction had 13 bases not matched to a gene; V was cut back by 2 bases and J by 7 bases. Germline V gives CDR1 SGDLS, CDR2 YYNGEE. CDR3 sequence reads: CASSVHPGQGNEEQYF. CDR3 in DNA: TGTGCCAGCAGCGTTCATCCGGGACAGGGAAATGAGGAGCAGTACTTC. Full variable domain (missing parts from reference TRBV9 and TRBJ2-7): DSGVTQTPKHLITATGQRVTLRCSPRSGDLSVYWYQQSLDQGLQFLIQYYNGEERAKGNILERFSAQQFPDLHSELNLSSLELGDSALYFCASSVHPGQGNEEQYFGPGTRLTVT.

The chain recombines TRBV19 with TRBJ1-5; TRBD1 matches 11 bases. CDR1 is LNHDA, CDR2 SQIVND, per germline (reference sequence). J gave up 4 bases and V 6 bases, and 8 bases lay outside the gene matches. The length of the CDR3 is 16 residues. Here the CDR3 reads CASSGIRDRGNQPQHF. As DNA, the CDR3 is TGTGCCAGTAGCGGGATCCGGGACAGGGGGAATCAGCCCCAGCATTTT.

This sequence joins TRBV12-3 or TRBV12-4 and TRBJ2-1; 8 bases map to TRBD1. After removal of 6 bases from V and 9 bases from J, the junction contained 4 bases not matched to a gene. CDR3 length equals 12 residues. CDR3 coding DNA: TGTGCCAGCAGCACACAGGGGGGTGAGCAGTTCTTC. It encodes CASSTQGGEQFF.

This chain connects TRBV14 to TRBJ1-2, with D perhaps TRBD1 (5 bases). Germline V gene sequence: CDR1 SGHDN, CDR2 FVKESK. The CDR3 covers 16 residues. Trimming removed 1 base at V and 3 bases at J, with 15 bases between. The CDR3 loop reads CASSQGAPQGYYGYTF. CDR3 sequence (DNA): TGTGCCAGCAGCCAAGGAGCCCCGCAGGGTTACTATGGCTACACCTTC.

Worth noting for this clone: One junction end does not reproduce the germline sequence, and a read error may be involved. The chain joins TRBV7-9 to TRBJ2-7, with TRBD1 matching over 7 bases. CDR1 is SEHNR and CDR2 is FQNEAQ in the germline V gene (reference sequence). This CDR3 contains 14 residues. The CDR3 spells CASSKPGQSTERYF. The CDR3 DNA follows: TGTGCCAGCAGCAAGCCGGGACAGTCTACTGAGCGGTACTTC.

This rearrangement joins TRBV7-8 to TRBJ1-5; D may be TRBD1 (5 bases). The germline gives CDR1 SGHVS, CDR2 FQNEAQ. The V end lost 5 bases, the J end lost 6 bases, and 14 bases lay between the germline ends. The length of the CDR3 is 14 residues. The DNA for the CDR3 is TGTGCCAGCAGCCCCTCAGGGCTGGGTCAGCCCCAGCATTTT. Protein: CASSPSGLGQPQHF.

This chain joins TRBV7-9 and TRBJ2-1, with a weak D call TRBD2 (6 bases). CDR1 and CDR2 (germline): SEHNR, FQNEAQ (reference sequence). The CDR3 is made up of 19 amino acids. Trimming cost V 0 bases and J 9 bases, with 27 bases left between them. CDR3 sequence (DNA): TGTGCCAGCAGCTTAGCGCGGGACCCCTGGGCACTAGCTCTTAGTGAGCAGTTCTTC. Residues: CASSLARDPWALALSEQFF.

The V call is TRBV3-1 (or the pseudogene TRBV3-2), the J call TRBJ1-3; maybe TRBD1 (6 bases). This CDR3 comprises 14 residues. Germline CDR1 and CDR2: LGHDT and YNNKEL (reference sequence). The V and J ends lost 9 bases and 0 bases respectively, with 12 bases between them. The CDR3 is CASSQGYSGNTIYF. In DNA form, the CDR3 reads TGTGCCAGTTCCCAGGGGTACTCTGGAAACACCATATATTTT.

This chain uses TRBV11-2 with TRBJ2-5; perhaps TRBD2 as D (5 bases). Germline values: CDR1 SGHAT, CDR2 FQNNGV. The CDR3 has 15 amino acids. V was trimmed by 5 bases and J by 5 bases, leaving 18 bases between them. This CDR3 is CASSPRGPTGETQYF. CDR3 in DNA: TGTGCCAGCAGCCCCCGCGGGCCGACGGGGGAGACCCAGTACTTC.

Only a few counts were recorded for this clone. This sequence joins TRBV19 and TRBJ1-3; 8 bases fit TRBD1. The junction had 10 bases not matched to a gene; V was cut back by 5 bases and J by 1 base. In germline, CDR1 is LNHDA, CDR2 SQIVND (reference sequence). This CDR3 has 17 residues. The CDR3 sequence: CASSSPGQASSGNTIYF. For the CDR3, the DNA is TGTGCCAGTAGTTCCCCGGGACAGGCTTCTTCTGGAAACACCATATATTTT.

The V and J genes are TRBV28 and TRBJ1-1, with 10 bases fitting TRBD1. Trimming at V came to 9 bases and at J to 11 bases, leaving 6 bases not matched to a gene. Germline CDR1 reads MDHEN; CDR2 reads SYDVKM. The CDR3 extends over 11 amino acids. CDR3 sequence: CASRQGAYAFF. The DNA of the CDR3 is TGTGCCAGTAGACAGGGGGCTTACGCTTTCTTT.

The chain couples TRBV28 to TRBJ2-2; 11 bases are shared with TRBD2. The CDR3 is 16 amino acids. Germline V gene lookup returns CDR1 MDHEN and CDR2 SYDVKM. V dropped 3 bases and J dropped 6; count of bases not matched to a gene: 6. This chain's CDR3 is CASSFSGRALAGELFF. CDR3 nucleotides: TGTGCCAGCAGTTTTAGCGGGAGGGCATTAGCCGGGGAGCTGTTTTTT.